A selection of T cell receptor beta chains follows, all from one sample in a study of blood T cell repertoires in COVID-19. This table comes from immunoSEQ multiplex PCR, and its TCRdb copy is limited to in-frame clones, with some not included. Of some 210,000 clones detected, roughly 87% appear once; the ten largest clones hold 10%. The material sequenced was PBMCs or T cells enriched from blood (not recorded which). These receptors came from a man between 18 and 29 years old with acute COVID-19. Each CDR3 is given with its conserved first and last residue. The D gene is left open where the match is weak. Size is stated for part of the rows, as once, few or many counts, or as a class when the clone is expanded.

cdr3_aa cdr3_nt clone_size v_call d_call j_call
CASSVPGQEETQYF TGTGCCAGCAGTGTTCCGGGACAAGAAGAGACCCAGTACTTC . TRBV2 . TRBJ2-5
CASSSLHRGSTSYEQYF TGTGCCAGCAGCTCGTTACACAGGGGGTCAACTTCCTACGAGCAGTACTTC . TRBV5-6 TRBD1 TRBJ2-7
CASSLAGLAGQETQYF TGCGCCAGCAGCTTGGCGGGACTAGCGGGACAAGAGACCCAGTACTTC once TRBV5-1 TRBD2 TRBJ2-5
CASSPHSGSSYNEQFF TGCGCCAGCAGCCCCCATAGCGGGAGCTCCTACAATGAGCAGTTCTTC . TRBV4-1 TRBD2 TRBJ2-1
CASSQDRGEQYF TGTGCCAGCAGTCAGGACCGGGGCGAGCAGTACTTC . TRBV2 . TRBJ2-7
CASLGGATNEKLFF TGTGCCAGCCTCGGAGGTGCAACTAATGAAAAACTGTTTTTT . TRBV19 . TRBJ1-4
CASSLEWAMNTGELFF TGCGCCAGCAGCCTAGAGTGGGCAATGAACACCGGGGAGCTGTTTTTT . TRBV4-1 . TRBJ2-2
CASRGLEFDNEQFF TGTGCCAGCAGGGGACTAGAGTTCGACAATGAGCAGTTCTTC . TRBV27 TRBD2 TRBJ2-1
CATRDSYEQYF TGTGCCACCCGGGACAGCTACGAGCAGTACTTC . TRBV19 TRBD1 TRBJ2-7
CASSLRGLGYTF TGTGCCAGCAGTTTAAGGGGGCTTGGCTACACCTTC . TRBV28 TRBD1 TRBJ1-2